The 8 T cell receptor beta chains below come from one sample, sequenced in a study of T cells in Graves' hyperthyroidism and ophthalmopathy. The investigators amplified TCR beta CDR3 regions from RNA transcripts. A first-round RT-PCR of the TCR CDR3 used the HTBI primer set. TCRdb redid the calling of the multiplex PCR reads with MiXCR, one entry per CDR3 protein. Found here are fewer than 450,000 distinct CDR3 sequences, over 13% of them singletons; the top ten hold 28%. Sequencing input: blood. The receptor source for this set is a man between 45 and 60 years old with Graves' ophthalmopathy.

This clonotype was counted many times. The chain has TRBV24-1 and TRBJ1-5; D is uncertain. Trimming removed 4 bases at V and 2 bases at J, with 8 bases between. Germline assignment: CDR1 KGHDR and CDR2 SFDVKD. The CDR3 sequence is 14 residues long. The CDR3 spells CATSDPWGNQPQHF. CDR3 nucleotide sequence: TGTGCCACCAGTGACCCGTGGGGCAATCAGCCCCAGCATTTT.

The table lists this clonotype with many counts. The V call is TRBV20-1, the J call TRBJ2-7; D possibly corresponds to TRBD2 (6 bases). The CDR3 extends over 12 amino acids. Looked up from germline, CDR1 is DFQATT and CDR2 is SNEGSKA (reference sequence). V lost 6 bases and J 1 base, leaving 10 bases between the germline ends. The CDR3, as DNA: TGCAGTGCCTGGGACTTTTCCTACGAGCAGTACTTC. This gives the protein CSAWDFSYEQYF.

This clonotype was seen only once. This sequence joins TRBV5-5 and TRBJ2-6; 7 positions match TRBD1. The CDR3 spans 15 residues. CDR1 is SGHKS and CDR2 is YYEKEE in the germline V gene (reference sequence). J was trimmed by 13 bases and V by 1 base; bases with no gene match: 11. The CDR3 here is CASSLTQGEMEVLTF. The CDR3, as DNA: TGTGCCAGCAGCTTGACGCAGGGGGAAATGGAAGTCCTGACTTTC.

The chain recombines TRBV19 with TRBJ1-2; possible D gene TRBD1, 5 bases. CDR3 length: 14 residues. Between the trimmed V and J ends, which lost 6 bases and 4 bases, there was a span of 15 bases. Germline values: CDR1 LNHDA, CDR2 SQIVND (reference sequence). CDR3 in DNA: TGTGCCAGTAGGGAATCAGGGCCCATCTATGGCTACACCTTC. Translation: CASRESGPIYGYTF. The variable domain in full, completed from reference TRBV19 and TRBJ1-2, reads DGGITQSPKYLFRKEGQNVTLSCEQNLNHDAMYWYRQDPGQGLRLIYYSQIVNDFQKGDIAEGYSVSREKKESFPLTVTSAQKNPTAFYLCASRESGPIYGYTFGSGTRLTVV.

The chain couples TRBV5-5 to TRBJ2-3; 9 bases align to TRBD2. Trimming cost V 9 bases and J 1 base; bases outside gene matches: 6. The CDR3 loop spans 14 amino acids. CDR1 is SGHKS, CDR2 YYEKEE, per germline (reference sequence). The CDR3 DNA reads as TGTGCCACCGGAGAGCGGGAGGGCACAGATACGCAGTATTTT. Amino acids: CATGEREGTDTQYF.

The CDR3 nucleotides are TGTGCCAGCAGCCAAGACTGGGAACAAGAGACCCAGTACTTC. It translates to CASSQDWEQETQYF. This rearrangement joins TRBV14 to TRBJ2-5; D gene ambiguous. Trimming left V 0 bases short and J 2 bases short, with 7 bases between. CDR3 size: 14 residues. The germline V gene encodes CDR1 SGHDN and CDR2 FVKESK. Together with reference TRBV14 and TRBJ2-5, the CDR3 gives the full variable domain: EAGVTQFPSHSVIEKGQTVTLRCDPISGHDNLYWYRRVMGKEIKFLLHFVKESKQDESGMPNNRFLAERTGGTYSTLKVQPAELEDSGVYFCASSQDWEQETQYFGPGTRLLVL.

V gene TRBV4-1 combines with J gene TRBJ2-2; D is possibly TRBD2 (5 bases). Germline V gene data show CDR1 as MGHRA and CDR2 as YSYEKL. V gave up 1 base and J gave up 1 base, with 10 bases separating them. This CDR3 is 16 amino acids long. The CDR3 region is CASSQVWGVNTGELFF. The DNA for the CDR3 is TGCGCCAGCAGCCAAGTTTGGGGAGTGAACACCGGGGAGCTGTTTTTT.

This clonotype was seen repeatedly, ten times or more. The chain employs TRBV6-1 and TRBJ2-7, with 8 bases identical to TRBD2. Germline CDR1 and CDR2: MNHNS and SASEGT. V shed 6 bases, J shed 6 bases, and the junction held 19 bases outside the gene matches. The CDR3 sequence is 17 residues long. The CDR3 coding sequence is TGTGCCAGCAGCACTGCCGAGACTAGCGTTATTGAGGGCGAGCAGTACTTC. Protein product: CASSTAETSVIEGEQYF.